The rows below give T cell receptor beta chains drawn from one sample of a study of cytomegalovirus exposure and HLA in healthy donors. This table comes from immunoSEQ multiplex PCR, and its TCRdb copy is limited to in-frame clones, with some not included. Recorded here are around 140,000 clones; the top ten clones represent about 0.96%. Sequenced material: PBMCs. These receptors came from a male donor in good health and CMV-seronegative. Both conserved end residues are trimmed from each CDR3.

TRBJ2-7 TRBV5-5 ASSLEPSGTTYEQY
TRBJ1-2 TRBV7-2 ASSQTQGSYGYT
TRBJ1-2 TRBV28 ASTPGTVNYGYT
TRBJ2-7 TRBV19 ASSPEQGLLREQY
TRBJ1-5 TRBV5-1 ASSLGAGSGSPQPQH
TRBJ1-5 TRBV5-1 ASSPTGVSNQPQH
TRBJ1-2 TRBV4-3 ASSQEYGQGTYGYT
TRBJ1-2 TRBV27 ASSFFPGNYGYT
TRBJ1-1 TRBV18 ASSPPLELQQGSNTEAF
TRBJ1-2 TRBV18 ASSPLGDRGKNGYT